This TCR beta chain was sequenced in a study of OX40 agonist ivuxolimab in advanced cancers. Study-wide background: Patients receiving dose escalation had hepatocellular carcinoma, melanoma, renal cell or head and neck cancer.

Blood draws occurred at baseline, cycle 4 day 1, and cycle 7 day 1. Concerning this clone itself: The antigen is undetermined.

Profiling relied on immunoSEQ multiplex PCR, and the TCRdb table lists in-frame clones only, not all of them. The table records over 60,000 clones, more than 80% of them present only once. Study-wide results and limits: The study found among the lowest clonal expansion in partial responders at 0.1-3.0 mg/kg. Expanded peripheral T cell antigen specificity was not determined.

This specimen consisted of CD4+ or CD8+ T cells sorted from blood, obtained in a trial of the OX40 agonist ivuxolimab. This receptor was identified in an adult with an advanced solid tumor such as melanoma, head and neck, liver or kidney cancer.

The CDR3 nucleotides read TGCGCCAGCAGCCCCACCGCGGTCACAGATACGCAGTATTTT. Amino acids: CASSPTAVTDTQYF. The V gene is TRBV5-1, the J gene TRBJ2-3; D is ambiguous. The CDR3 is made up of 14 amino acids. The germline gives CDR1 SGHRS, CDR2 YFSETQ. V was pared by 4 bases and J by 2 bases, with 11 bases between.